The next 19 T cell receptor beta chains were all read from a single sample in a study of neurological immune-mediated disorders. TCRdb redid the calling of the 5' RACE reads with MiXCR, one entry per CDR3 protein. The repertoire holds some 29,000 distinct CDR3 sequences, with 12% as singletons. Sequenced: PBMCs. All receptors derive from a man between 60 and 70 years old in good health.

This clonotype was detected ten times or more. The V and J genes are TRBV5-5 and TRBJ2-1; D might be TRBD1 or TRBD2, each matching 5 bases. V was shortened by 5 bases and J by 9 bases, with 18 bases between the two germline ends. Germline values: CDR1 SGHKS, CDR2 YYEKEE (reference sequence). This CDR3 comprises 14 residues. The CDR3 nucleotides are TGTGCCAGCAGGAAATCCCGAGGGGCGGCTGAGCAGTTCTTC. Translation: CASRKSRGAAEQFF.

This clonotype rates as medium-sized (0.01 to 0.1%). The V gene is TRBV6-1, the J gene TRBJ1-5; D remains unclear. Trimming took off 1 base at V and 0 bases at J, with 7 bases between the two ends. The CDR3 is made up of 15 amino acids. CDR1 and CDR2 (germline): MNHNS, SASEGT. The chain's CDR3 is CASSEVLYSNQPQHF. DNA of the CDR3: TGTGCCAGCAGTGAAGTCCTCTATAGCAATCAGCCCCAGCATTTT.

The sample holds many counts of this clonotype. This chain connects TRBV20-1 to TRBJ1-5, with D perhaps TRBD1 (5 bases). This CDR3 has 13 amino acids. Germline CDR1 is DFQATT and CDR2 is SNEGSKA (reference sequence). Deletions cut 0 bases from V and 6 bases from J, with 9 bases between. Here the CDR3 reads CSARELGGQPQHF. The CDR3 region has the DNA TGCAGTGCTAGAGAGCTCGGGGGTCAGCCCCAGCATTTT.

At least ten counts were recorded for this clonotype. The V and J genes are TRBV29-1 and TRBJ2-3, with D perhaps given as TRBD1 or TRBD2 (5 bases each). The CDR3 has 15 residues. The V end lost 2 bases, the J end lost 2 bases, and 14 bases lay between the germline ends. Looked up from germline, CDR1 is SQVTM and CDR2 is ANQGSEA. Here the CDR3 DNA reads TGCAGCGTTGAACGGGACCCCTTTAACACAGATACGCAGTATTTT. Amino acids: CSVERDPFNTDTQYF.

This clonotype was counted many times. The chain is built from TRBV28 and TRBJ2-7; 8 nucleotides match TRBD1. The germline CDR1 and CDR2 sequences are MDHEN and SYDVKM. The CDR3 contains 14 residues. Unmatched junction bases numbered 9, after V lost 6 bases and J lost 5 bases. In DNA form, the CDR3 reads TGTGCCAGCAGAGCTTGGACAGGGCGCGACGAGCAGTACTTC. Its translation is CASRAWTGRDEQYF. Full variable domain (rest looked up from reference TRBV28 and TRBJ2-7): DVKVTQSSRYLVKRTGEKVFLECVQDMDHENMFWYRQDPGLGLRLIYFSYDVKMKEKGDIPEGYSVSREKKERFSLILESASTNQTSMYLCASRAWTGRDEQYFGPGTRLTVT.

This clonotype showed up many times. The rearrangement uses TRBV7-8 and TRBJ2-1; no clear D gene. Trimming stripped 1 base from V and 2 bases from J, with 6 bases between. This CDR3 has 14 residues. Germline CDR1 is SGHVS and CDR2 is FQNEAQ. The DNA for the CDR3 is TGTGCCAGCAGCTTAGATGGAACCTACAATGAGCAGTTCTTC. This translates into CASSLDGTYNEQFF. The full variable domain, with the rest looked up from reference TRBV7-8 and TRBJ2-1, is GAGVSQSPRYKVAKRGQDVALRCDPISGHVSLFWYQQALGQGPEFLTYFQNEAQLDKSGLPSDRFFAERPEGSVSTLKIQRTQQEDSAVYLCASSLDGTYNEQFFGPGTRLTVL.

This clonotype showed up many times. This chain links TRBV5-1 with TRBJ2-1, with unresolved D. Trimming removed 3 bases at V and 6 bases at J, with 16 bases between. The CDR3 extends over 15 amino acids. In germline, CDR1 is SGHRS, CDR2 YFSETQ. This chain's CDR3 is CASSSAELNVNEQFF. In DNA form, the CDR3 reads TGCGCCAGCAGCTCCGCCGAACTGAACGTCAATGAGCAGTTCTTC. Complete variable domain (other parts from reference TRBV5-1 and TRBJ2-1): KAGVTQTPRYLIKTRGQQVTLSCSPISGHRSVSWYQQTPGQGLQFLFEYFSETQRNKGNFPGRFSGRQFSNSRSEMNVSTLELGDSALYLCASSSAELNVNEQFFGPGTRLTVL.

This clonotype occurred many times. This chain links TRBV15 with TRBJ1-2; 8 positions match TRBD1. CDR1 is LNHNV, CDR2 YYDKDF, per germline (reference sequence). V lost 0 bases and J lost 7; bases outside the gene matches: 10. The CDR3 extends over 16 amino acids. CDR3 sequence: CATSRDYAGGTFGYTF. CDR3 coding DNA: TGTGCCACCAGCAGAGATTACGCAGGGGGCACCTTTGGCTACACCTTC.

Regarding this clonotype: A much more abundant neighbour one base away suggests this may be a read error. The J gene is TRBJ2-3, the V gene TRBV5-1; tentatively, D is TRBD2 (6 bases). The CDR3 runs 14 residues. CDR1 SGHRS and CDR2 YFSETQ come from the germline V gene. Trimming pared 6 bases from V and 7 bases from J, leaving 18 bases between. CDR3 coding DNA: TGCGCCAGCAATAGTCGGGGGAATGCATATACGCAGTATTTT. It codes for CASNSRGNAYTQYF.

In its sample, this clonotype was seen many times. The chain recombines TRBV3-1 with TRBJ2-7; TRBD2 matches at 7 bases. The CDR3 extends over 15 amino acids. Germline CDR1 reads LGHDT; CDR2 reads YNNKEL (reference sequence). Germline trimming cut 4 bases from V and 2 bases from J; bases unmatched to any gene: 8. The CDR3 protein is CASSPIAGKAYEQYF. In DNA form, the CDR3 reads TGTGCCAGCAGCCCCATAGCGGGTAAAGCCTACGAGCAGTACTTC.

This clonotype showed up many times. This chain connects TRBV5-1 to TRBJ1-2; 10 bases map to TRBD1. The CDR3 has 15 amino acids. CDR1 is SGHRS, CDR2 YFSETQ, per germline. Trimming at V came to 4 bases and at J to 4 bases, leaving 7 bases not matched to a gene. The chain's CDR3 is CASSRQGAETYGYTF. The CDR3, as DNA: TGCGCCAGCAGCCGACAGGGGGCCGAGACCTATGGCTACACCTTC. Variable domain in full (rest from reference TRBV5-1 and TRBJ1-2): KAGVTQTPRYLIKTRGQQVTLSCSPISGHRSVSWYQQTPGQGLQFLFEYFSETQRNKGNFPGRFSGRQFSNSRSEMNVSTLELGDSALYLCASSRQGAETYGYTFGSGTRLTVV.

This clonotype was observed many times. The J gene is TRBJ2-5, the V gene TRBV7-9; tentatively, D is TRBD2 (5 bases). The germline CDR1 and CDR2 sequences are SEHNR and FQNEAQ (reference sequence). The CDR3 consists of 14 residues. V lost 5 bases to trimming and J lost 4 bases, with 14 bases between them. The CDR3 nucleotides are TGTGCCAGCAGCCCGGCCGATGGGAGAGAGACCCAGTACTTC. Its protein is CASSPADGRETQYF. Using reference TRBV7-9 and TRBJ2-5 for the parts outside the CDR3, the full variable domain is DTGVSQNPRHKITKRGQNVTFRCDPISEHNRLYWYRQTLGQGPEFLTYFQNEAQLEKSRLLSDRFSAERPKGSFSTLEIQRTEQGDSAMYLCASSPADGRETQYFGPGTRLLVL.

This clonotype was found many times. The J gene is TRBJ2-7, the V gene TRBV29-1; D might be TRBD2 (5 bases). V shed 4 bases and J shed 6 bases, with 10 bases lying between them. CDR1 SQVTM and CDR2 ANQGSEA come from the germline V gene. The CDR3 covers 11 residues. The CDR3 coding sequence is TGCAGCGTTGTCGGGGTCGCCGAGCAGTACTTC. It is translated as CSVVGVAEQYF.

This clonotype has a count of ten or more. This chain links TRBV6-2 or TRBV6-3 with TRBJ2-2, with 8 positions matching TRBD2. The germline gives CDR1 MNHEY, CDR2 SVGEGT. The CDR3 consists of 15 residues. With 2 bases clipped from V and 5 bases from J, the junction kept 4 bases outside the gene matches. The CDR3 reads CASSYRLAGTGELFF. The DNA for the CDR3 is TGTGCCAGCAGTTACCGGCTAGCGGGTACCGGGGAGCTGTTTTTT.

This clonotype was seen repeatedly, ten times or more. The CDR3 region has the DNA TGTGCCAGCAGTTACTCCTGGGCGACCGGGGGCACCGGGGAGCTGTTTTTT. Its translation: CASSYSWATGGTGELFF. The rearrangement uses TRBV6-5 and TRBJ2-2; possible D gene TRBD2, 6 bases. The V and J ends lost 0 bases and 4 bases respectively, with 15 bases between them. Germline V CDR1 and CDR2: MNHEY, SVGAGI. CDR3 size: 17 residues.

This clonotype was seen repeatedly, ten times or more. The chain uses TRBV7-8 and TRBJ2-5, with a weak D call TRBD1 (5 bases). Deletions cut 0 bases from V and 10 bases from J, with 24 bases between. Germline V gives CDR1 SGHVS, CDR2 FQNEAQ. The CDR3 runs 17 residues. CDR3 amino acids: CASSLALTPRSSRDQYF. CDR3 DNA sequence: TGTGCCAGCAGCTTAGCGCTTACCCCCCGGTCCTCCAGGGACCAGTACTTC.

This clonotype was seen repeatedly, ten times or more. V gene TRBV25-1 combines with J gene TRBJ1-2; D not resolved. Trimming stripped 1 base from V and 8 bases from J, with 8 bases between. Per the germline V gene, CDR1 is MGHDK and CDR2 is SYGVNS. CDR3 size: 12 residues. Here the CDR3 DNA reads TGTGCCAGCAGTGAATGGGAAGGGGGCTACACCTTC. This gives the protein CASSEWEGGYTF.

This clonotype appeared many times. The chain employs TRBV27 and TRBJ2-3; no definite D call. Per germline, CDR1 MNHEY and CDR2 SMNVEV (reference sequence). The CDR3 consists of 13 residues. V was pared by 5 bases and J by 2 bases, with 8 bases between. CDR3 in DNA: TGTGCCAGCAGTCCCCATGTCACAGATACGCAGTATTTT. Its protein is CASSPHVTDTQYF.

This clonotype came up many times. CDR3 protein: CASSPWGNTEAFF. CDR3 bases: TGTGCCAGCAGCCCGTGGGGGAACACTGAAGCTTTCTTT. The V call is TRBV3-1, the J call TRBJ1-1; no clear D gene. The V and J ends lost 4 bases and 1 base respectively, with 7 bases between them. CDR3 length: 13 residues. The germline gives CDR1 LGHDT, CDR2 YNNKEL (reference sequence).